Below, one T cell receptor beta chain is given with its context. What it binds is not known. CDR1 and CDR2 (germline): SGHRS, YFSETQ. V gave up 7 bases and J gave up 2 bases, with 14 bases separating them. The CDR3 runs to 14 residues. This sample stems from a study of type 1 and type 2 diabetes patients. Study as a whole: Samples came from type 1 diabetic, type 2 diabetic or nondiabetic people, recruited in China.

Amplification started from genomic DNA. Multiplex PCR with 30 forward and 13 reverse primers amplified the TCR beta CDR3. TCRdb re-called the multiplex PCR reads through MiXCR, storing one row per CDR3 protein. Here the sample spans about 290,000 distinct CDR3 sequences, 47% being singletons. Roughly 9.7 milliliters of peripheral blood were collected from each participant. Study conclusions and caveats: Unmatched age and gender across groups might bias interpretation. Type 1 diabetes repertoires were significantly less diverse than type 2 diabetes ones.

This sequence was found in a young man with type 2 diabetes. V gene TRBV5-1 combines with J gene TRBJ2-3; D may be TRBD1 (5 bases). Sequencing input: peripheral blood mononuclear cells (PBMCs). CDR3 in DNA: TGCGCCAGCCGCCTAACACAGGACACAGATACGCAGTATTTT. Its translation: CASRLTQDTDTQYF.